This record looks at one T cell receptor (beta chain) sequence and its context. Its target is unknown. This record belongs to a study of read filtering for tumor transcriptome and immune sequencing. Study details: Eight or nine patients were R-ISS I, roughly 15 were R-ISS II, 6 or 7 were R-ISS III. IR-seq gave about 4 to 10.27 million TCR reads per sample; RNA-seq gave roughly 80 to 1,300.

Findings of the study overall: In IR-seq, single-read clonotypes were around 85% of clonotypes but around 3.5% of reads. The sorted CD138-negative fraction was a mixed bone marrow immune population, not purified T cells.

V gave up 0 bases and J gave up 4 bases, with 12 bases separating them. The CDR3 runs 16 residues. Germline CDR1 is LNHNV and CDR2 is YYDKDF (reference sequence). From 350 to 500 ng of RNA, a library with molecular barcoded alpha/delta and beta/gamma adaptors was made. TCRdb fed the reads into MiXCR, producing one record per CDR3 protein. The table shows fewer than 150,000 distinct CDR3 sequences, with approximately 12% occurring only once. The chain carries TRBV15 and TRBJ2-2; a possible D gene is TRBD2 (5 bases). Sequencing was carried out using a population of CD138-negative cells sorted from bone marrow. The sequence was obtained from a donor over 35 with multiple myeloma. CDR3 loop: CATSRDRGSPTGELFF. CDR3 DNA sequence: TGTGCCACCAGCAGAGATAGAGGGTCCCCCACCGGGGAGCTGTTTTTT.